This TCR beta chain is drawn from a study of T cell responses to AZD1222 COVID-19 vaccine. To note about this clone: What it recognizes is unknown.

Here immunoSEQ multiplex PCR was the method, and the copy in TCRdb shows in-frame clones only, minus some. Of approximately 77,000 clones listed, 92% are singletons. The study, taken as a whole, reports: Vaccine-associated CD4 TCRs spanned spike, dominant at 160-218 and 743-854. Donors skewed white British and female; clonal diversity was possibly underestimated.

The CDR3 covers 15 residues. The germline gives CDR1 MDHEN, CDR2 SYDVKM. J lost 7 bases, V lost 6 bases, and 9 bases had no gene match. The clonotype comes from an adult who received the AZD1222 COVID-19 vaccine. Sequencing was performed on peripheral blood, taken 28 days after the second AZD1222 dose. The rearrangement uses TRBV28 and TRBJ2-1; 10 bases align to TRBD2. The CDR3 sequence: CASRGPASGSNEQFF. DNA for the CDR3: TGTGCCAGCAGGGGCCCGGCTAGCGGGAGTAATGAGCAGTTCTTC.